The 26 T cell receptor beta chains presented below share a single source sample, sequenced in a study of T cells after yellow fever vaccination. TCRdb recomputed calls from the 5' RACE reads with MiXCR, one row per CDR3 protein. The profile shows approximately 330,000 distinct CDR3 sequences, roughly 3.9% of them singletons. The material was PBMCs, obtained 5 days after the yellow fever booster vaccination. The receptors were gathered from a young man who received the YFV17D yellow fever vaccine.

CDR3 loop: CASSIEGTGTQPQHF. The CDR3 region has the DNA TGTGCCAGTAGTATAGAGGGAACAGGGACTCAGCCCCAGCATTTT. The chain employs TRBV19 and TRBJ1-5; D is possibly TRBD1 (6 bases). Trimming took 0 bases from V and 6 from J, leaving 12 bases between them. The CDR3 is 15 residues long. Per germline, CDR1 LNHDA and CDR2 SQIVND (reference sequence).

This clonotype was recorded a few times. V usage is TRBV4-2 and J usage is TRBJ2-2; 11 bases match TRBD2. With 3 bases clipped from V and 7 bases from J, the junction kept 10 bases outside the gene matches. There are 17 residues in the CDR3. CDR1 is LGHNA and CDR2 is YNFKEQ in the germline V gene. CDR3 sequence: CASSQEIAGGPDGELFF. The CDR3 DNA sequence: TGTGCCAGCAGCCAGGAAATAGCGGGGGGGCCAGACGGGGAGCTGTTTTTT.

This clonotype was detected many times. The chain couples TRBV20-1 to TRBJ2-7, with no clear D. Germline V gene data show CDR1 as DFQATT and CDR2 as SNEGSKA (reference sequence). V shed 6 bases and J shed 3 bases, with 15 bases lying between them. The CDR3 totals 13 residues. This CDR3 is CSAPGNPDYEQYV. CDR3 coding DNA: TGCAGTGCCCCCGGAAATCCTGACTACGAGCAGTACGTC.

This clonotype has at least ten counts. The gene calls are TRBV10-3 and TRBJ1-6; TRBD1 is a possible D gene (5 bases). There are 14 residues in the CDR3. V dropped 6 bases and J dropped 7 bases, with 13 bases sitting between them. Looked up from germline, CDR1 is ENHRY and CDR2 is SYGVKD. CDR3 loop: CAISKQVDNSPLHF. As DNA, the CDR3 is TGTGCCATCAGCAAACAGGTCGACAATTCACCCCTCCACTTT.

The chain employs TRBV3-1 and TRBJ2-3; 15 bases are shared with TRBD2. The ends lost 4 bases at V and 6 bases at J; junction bases unmatched: 5. The CDR3 totals 16 residues. CDR1 LGHDT and CDR2 YNNKEL come from the germline V gene (reference sequence). The CDR3 reads CASSLWTSGREDTQYF. CDR3 nucleotides: TGTGCCAGCAGCCTATGGACTAGCGGGAGGGAGGATACGCAGTATTTT.

This clonotype came up a few times. The V and J genes are TRBV6-5 and TRBJ2-7; 10 bases map to TRBD2. Germline V gives CDR1 MNHEY, CDR2 SVGAGI. CDR3 size: 13 residues. The V and J ends lost 0 bases and 7 bases, in that order; junction bases with no gene match: 0. This CDR3 is CASSYSLAGEQYV. CDR3 DNA sequence: TGTGCCAGCAGTTACTCACTAGCGGGAGAGCAGTACGTC.

This clonotype was counted only a few times. This chain joins TRBV20-1 and TRBJ2-2, with TRBD1 identical over 9 bases. J lost 3 bases, V lost 5 bases, and 4 bases had no gene match. CDR1 is DFQATT and CDR2 is SNEGSKA in the germline V gene (reference sequence). There are 14 residues in the CDR3. As DNA, the CDR3 is TGCAGTGCTCGAAGACAGGGGGACACCGGGGAGCTGTTTTTT. Encoded protein: CSARRQGDTGELFF.

This clonotype was found a few times. The rearrangement joins TRBV20-1 to TRBJ1-5; TRBD1 is a possible D gene (5 bases). Trimming pared 1 base from V and 2 bases from J, leaving 18 bases between. Germline V gene data show CDR1 as DFQATT and CDR2 as SNEGSKA (reference sequence). This CDR3 comprises 17 residues. The CDR3 protein is CSARVDPGGRGNQPQHF. CDR3 nucleotides: TGCAGTGCTAGAGTAGACCCCGGGGGTCGAGGCAATCAGCCCCAGCATTTT.

The chain joins TRBV7-9 to TRBJ1-3; D not certain. The CDR3 loop spans 15 amino acids. Looked up from germline, CDR1 is SEHNR and CDR2 is FQNEAQ (reference sequence). V dropped 1 base and J dropped 4 bases, with 11 bases sitting between them. The CDR3 bases are TGTGCCAGCAGCTTAGGAAGGCTTGACGGAAACACCATATATTTT. Its protein is CASSLGRLDGNTIYF.

This clonotype was counted only a few times. The rearrangement links TRBV6-5 to TRBJ1-4; 7 positions agree with TRBD1. V dropped 5 bases and J dropped 5; count of bases not matched to a gene: 5. Germline V gene data show CDR1 as MNHEY and CDR2 as SVGAGI. This CDR3 has 14 amino acids. CDR3: CASSRTGANEKLFF. In nucleotides, the CDR3 is TGTGCCAGCAGTCGTACAGGGGCCAATGAAAAACTGTTTTTT.

The chain is built from TRBV7-8 and TRBJ1-5, with D hard to call. Germline lookup yields CDR1 SGHVS and CDR2 FQNEAQ. This CDR3 contains 13 residues. Trimming pared 1 base from V and 9 bases from J, leaving 10 bases between. The CDR3 protein is CASSLGEHRPQHF. The DNA for the CDR3 is TGTGCCAGCAGCTTAGGGGAGCATAGGCCCCAGCATTTT.

This rearrangement joins TRBV7-9 to TRBJ2-7, with D possibly TRBD1 on 6 matching bases. CDR1 is SEHNR, CDR2 FQNEAQ, per germline (reference sequence). The CDR3 runs to 13 residues. Trimming left V 0 bases short and J 7 bases short, with 10 bases between. CDR3 residues: CASSLAGGVEQYF. The CDR3 coding sequence is TGTGCCAGCAGCTTAGCTGGGGGCGTAGAGCAGTACTTC.

This clonotype was counted only a few times. The chain is built from TRBV7-2 and TRBJ1-1; D not resolved. CDR3 length: 12 residues. The germline V and J ends were trimmed by 3 bases and 9 bases, with 11 bases remaining between them. The germline gives CDR1 SGHTA, CDR2 FQGNSA. The CDR3 region has the DNA TGTGCCAGCAGCTTTAACGGACTAAAAGCTTTCTTT. Protein product: CASSFNGLKAFF.

The chain couples TRBV13 to TRBJ1-4; D is unresolved. V was shortened by 5 bases and J by 7 bases, with 14 bases between the two germline ends. Germline V CDR1 and CDR2: PRHDT, FYEKMQ (reference sequence). The CDR3 is 14 amino acids. This CDR3 is CASSRASFSEKLFF. The DNA of the CDR3 is TGTGCCAGCAGCCGCGCGAGCTTTAGTGAAAAACTGTTTTTT.

This clonotype was recorded many times. The gene calls are TRBV11-1 and TRBJ2-3; 8 bases are shared with TRBD2. Trimming removed 6 bases from V and 4 bases from J; junction bases left unmatched: 9. Germline V gene sequence: CDR1 SGHAT, CDR2 FQDESV (reference sequence). The CDR3 is 15 amino acids. CDR3 sequence: CASRLTGLVADTQYF. CDR3 in DNA: TGTGCCAGCAGACTTACGGGACTAGTCGCAGATACGCAGTATTTT. Full variable domain (remainder filled in from reference TRBV11-1 and TRBJ2-3): EAEVAQSPRYKITEKSQAVAFWCDPISGHATLYWYRQILGQGPELLVQFQDESVVDDSQLPKDRFSAERLKGVDSTLKIQPAELGDSAMYLCASRLTGLVADTQYFGPGTRLTVL.

This clonotype has only a few counts. The chain has TRBV30 and TRBJ1-2; D may be TRBD1 (5 bases). The ends were cut back, 3 bases at V and 8 bases at J, with 7 bases in the middle. Germline CDR1 GTSNPN, CDR2 SVGIG (reference sequence). The CDR3 extends over 10 amino acids. CDR3: CAWRGRGYTF. The CDR3 DNA follows: TGTGCCTGGAGGGGGCGCGGCTACACCTTC.

This clonotype was seen a few times. The V call is TRBV29-1, the J call TRBJ2-5; 7 positions agree with TRBD2. The CDR3 spans 15 residues. V was pared by 3 bases and J by 0 bases, with 7 bases of the junction left unmatched. Germline V gene lookup returns CDR1 SQVTM and CDR2 ANQGSEA. The CDR3 protein is CSVDSRLANQETQYF. DNA for the CDR3: TGCAGCGTTGACTCGCGACTAGCAAACCAAGAGACCCAGTACTTC.

This clonotype occurred many times. The V call is TRBV7-8, the J call TRBJ2-1; no reliable D call. The CDR3 loop spans 13 amino acids. Germline lookup yields CDR1 SGHVS and CDR2 FQNEAQ. Trimming left V 1 base short and J 6 bases short, with 7 bases between. The CDR3 is CASSLGPFNEQFF. The CDR3 DNA reads as TGTGCCAGCAGCTTAGGGCCTTTCAATGAGCAGTTCTTC.

This clonotype has more than one count but fewer than ten. The chain employs TRBV12-3 or TRBV12-4 and TRBJ1-4; 8 positions match TRBD1. V lost 6 bases and J lost 7; bases outside the gene matches: 10. This CDR3 comprises 15 residues. The CDR3 DNA reads TGTGCCAGCAGCCGGGACAGGACGAGGAGTGAAAAACTGTTTTTT. Its protein is CASSRDRTRSEKLFF.

This clonotype has just a few counts. The genes are TRBV4-1 and TRBJ2-5; the D gene is possibly TRBD1 (6 bases). Germline V gene sequence: CDR1 MGHRA, CDR2 YSYEKL. The germline V and J ends were trimmed by 0 bases and 4 bases, with 15 bases remaining between them. This CDR3 region has 16 residues. DNA of the CDR3: TGCGCCAGCAGCCAAGAATACAGGGTAGGGGCAGAGACCCAGTACTTC. It specifies CASSQEYRVGAETQYF.

This clonotype was observed a few times. V gene TRBV11-2 combines with J gene TRBJ2-3; D assignment may be TRBD1 or TRBD2 (5 bases each). Trimming left V 3 bases short and J 2 bases short, with 12 bases between. From germline, CDR1 is SGHAT and CDR2 FQNNGV. The CDR3 is 15 residues long. In DNA, the CDR3 is TGTGCCAGCAGCTTGGGGGTAGGAGTCACAGATACGCAGTATTTT. Amino acids: CASSLGVGVTDTQYF.

Only a few counts were recorded for this clonotype. The J gene is TRBJ1-6, the V gene TRBV5-1; D not resolved. V lost 4 bases and J 6 bases, leaving 14 bases between the germline ends. This CDR3 region has 15 residues. Looked up from germline, CDR1 is SGHRS and CDR2 is YFSETQ. The CDR3 region is CASSAVGVANSPLHF. CDR3 DNA: TGCGCCAGCAGCGCTGTCGGGGTCGCTAATTCACCCCTCCACTTT.

The gene calls are TRBV5-6 and TRBJ1-1, with D possibly being TRBD1 (6 bases). Germline V gene lookup returns CDR1 SGHDT and CDR2 YYEEEE. Trimming pared 4 bases from V and 4 bases from J, leaving 14 bases between. The CDR3 is made up of 14 amino acids. The CDR3 sequence: CASSGTGSITEAFF. In DNA, the CDR3 is TGTGCCAGCAGCGGTACAGGGAGTATCACTGAAGCTTTCTTT.

This clonotype has a handful of counts. The chain joins TRBV11-2 to TRBJ1-2; 8 positions agree with TRBD1. V lost 4 bases to trimming and J lost 4 bases; unmatched junction nucleotides: 20. This CDR3 is built from 19 residues. The germline CDR1 and CDR2 sequences are SGHAT and FQNNGV. The CDR3 DNA sequence: TGTGCCAGCAGCTCCTTTAAGGGGGGATTCAGGGGGCGAGGCTATGGCTACACCTTC. Its protein product is CASSSFKGGFRGRGYGYTF.

This sequence joins TRBV2 and TRBJ2-5; 11 nucleotides agree with TRBD1. V gave up 6 bases and J gave up 5 bases; unmatched junction bases: 5. CDR1 is SNHLY, CDR2 FYNNEI, per germline. The CDR3 is 14 amino acids. In DNA form, the CDR3 reads TGTGCCAGCAGCGGACAGGGGGCTGAGGAGACCCAGTACTTC. It specifies CASSGQGAEETQYF.

This clonotype turned up a few times. V and J are TRBV5-1 and TRBJ2-7; 9 nucleotides agree with TRBD1. Trimming at V came to 4 bases and at J to 7 bases, leaving 6 bases not matched to a gene. CDR3 length equals 13 residues. Germline V CDR1 and CDR2: SGHRS, YFSETQ. The CDR3: CASSETGGSEQYV. Here the CDR3 DNA reads TGCGCCAGCAGCGAAACAGGGGGCAGTGAGCAGTACGTC.